This record covers a single T cell receptor (beta chain). Its antigen remains unidentified. The TCR alpha and TCR beta cDNA libraries, bearing sample barcodes and UMIs, were generated by 5'RACE using constant-segment primers. MiXCR, applied by TCRdb to the 5' RACE reads, yields one record per CDR3 protein. This sample yields around 200,000 distinct CDR3 sequences, of which around 20% are seen a single time; roughly 3.9% belongs to the top ten. This sample was included in a study of T-cell memory formation after mild COVID-19. About the research overall: The study found TCR clusters largely donor specific. General study points: A second wave expanding day 15 to 37 was CD4+-biased; contracting clones were balanced. Most CD4+ clones that shrank were in CM and EM, while CD8+ ones turned up in EMRA.

The specimen was PBMCs or a T cell subset sorted from them (not recorded which). The sequence came from a man aged 18-30 years who had mild COVID-19 (a few samples of this study predate the infection). Cell type and time point are not known.

Written as DNA, the CDR3 is TGTGCCACCAGCAGGGGTTATGGCGAGCAGTACTTC. Its translation is CATSRGYGEQYF. The chain joins TRBV15 to TRBJ2-7; D call uncertain. The V gene's germline CDR1 is LNHNV and CDR2 YYDKDF (reference sequence). The CDR3 runs 12 residues. Trimming stripped 3 bases from V and 6 bases from J, with 9 bases between.